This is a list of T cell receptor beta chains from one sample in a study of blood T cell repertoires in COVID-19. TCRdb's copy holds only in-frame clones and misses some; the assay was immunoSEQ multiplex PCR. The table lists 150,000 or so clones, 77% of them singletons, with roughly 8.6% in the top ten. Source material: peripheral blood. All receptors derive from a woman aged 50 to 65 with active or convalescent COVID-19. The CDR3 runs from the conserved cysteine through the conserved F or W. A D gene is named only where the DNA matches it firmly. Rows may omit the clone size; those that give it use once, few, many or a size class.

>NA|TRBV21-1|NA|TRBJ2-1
TGTGCCAGGAGAGAGTACAATGAGCAGTTCTTC
CARREYNEQFF
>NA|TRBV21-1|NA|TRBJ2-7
TGTGCCAGCAGCAAACCGGCTAGCAGCTACGAGCAGTACTTC
CASSKPASSYEQYF
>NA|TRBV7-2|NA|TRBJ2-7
TGTGCCAGCAGCAGATTCAGGGGTTCCTACGAGCAGTACTTC
CASSRFRGSYEQYF
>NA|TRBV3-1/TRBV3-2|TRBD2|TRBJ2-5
TGTGCCAGCAGCCAAGTAGGCGGGGGGGCCACGGAGACCCAGTACTTC
CASSQVGGGATETQYF
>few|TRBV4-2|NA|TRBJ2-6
TGTGCCAGCAGCCCTCGGAGCGGCTCTGGGGCCAACGTCCTGACTTTC
CASSPRSGSGANVLTF
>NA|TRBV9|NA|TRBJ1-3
TGTGCCAGCAGCGTAGCTCGGGGCTCTGGAAACACCATATATTTT
CASSVARGSGNTIYF
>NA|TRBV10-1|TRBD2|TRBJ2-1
TGCGCCAGCAATCCCCGGGGGAGGGCGGAGGGATACAATGAGCAGTTCTTC
CASNPRGRAEGYNEQFF
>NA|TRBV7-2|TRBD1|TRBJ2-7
TGTGCCAGCAGCCACAGGACAGGGGGCTCCTACGAGCAGTACTTC
CASSHRTGGSYEQYF
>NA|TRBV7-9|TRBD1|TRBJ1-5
TGTGCCAGCAGCTCCTCGGACAGGGCAGCGTTTCAGCCCCAGCATTTT
CASSSSDRAAFQPQHF
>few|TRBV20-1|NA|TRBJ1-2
TGCAGTGCTAGTCAGGTCTCCTATGGCTACACCTTC
CSASQVSYGYTF
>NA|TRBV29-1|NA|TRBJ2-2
TGCAGCGTTGATAGTCCTTTCGACACCGGGGAGCTGTTTTTT
CSVDSPFDTGELFF
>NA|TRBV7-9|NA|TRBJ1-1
TGTGCCAGCAGCTTAGTGGACACAAGATTCGGGGCTTTCTTT
CASSLVDTRFGAFF
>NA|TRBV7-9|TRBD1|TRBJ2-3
TGTGCCAGCAGCTCCTCGGGACAGTGGGCAGATACGCAGTATTTT
CASSSSGQWADTQYF
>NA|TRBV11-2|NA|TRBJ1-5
TGTGCCAGCAGCTTTGGGGGGGCGAGTCAGCCCCAGCATTTT
CASSFGGASQPQHF
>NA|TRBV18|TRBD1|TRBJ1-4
TGTGCCAGCTCACCGGGGACAGGGTCGGCAAAACTGTTTTTT
CASSPGTGSAKLFF
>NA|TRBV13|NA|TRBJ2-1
TGTGCCAGCAGCGTACAGGGAACCCTCTACAATGAGCAGTTCTTC
CASSVQGTLYNEQFF